Sequencing of this TCR beta chain was carried out in a study of blood T cell repertoires in COVID-19. Generated by immunoSEQ multiplex PCR, the TCRdb table keeps only in-frame clones and is missing some. The table shows 300,000 to 400,000 clones, with around 87% occurring only once. This clone showed up just once. Deletions cut 6 bases from V and 5 bases from J, with 10 bases between. Germline V CDR1 and CDR2: MNHEY, SVGAGI. This CDR3 comprises 12 residues. The source of this sequence is a woman in her thirties with acute COVID-19. The sample taken for sequencing was PBMCs or T cells enriched from blood (not recorded which). The chain recombines TRBV6-5 with TRBJ1-2; the D gene is possibly TRBD1 (5 bases). The CDR3 spells CASRVQVYGYTF. The CDR3 DNA follows: TGTGCCAGCAGGGTACAGGTATATGGCTACACCTTC.